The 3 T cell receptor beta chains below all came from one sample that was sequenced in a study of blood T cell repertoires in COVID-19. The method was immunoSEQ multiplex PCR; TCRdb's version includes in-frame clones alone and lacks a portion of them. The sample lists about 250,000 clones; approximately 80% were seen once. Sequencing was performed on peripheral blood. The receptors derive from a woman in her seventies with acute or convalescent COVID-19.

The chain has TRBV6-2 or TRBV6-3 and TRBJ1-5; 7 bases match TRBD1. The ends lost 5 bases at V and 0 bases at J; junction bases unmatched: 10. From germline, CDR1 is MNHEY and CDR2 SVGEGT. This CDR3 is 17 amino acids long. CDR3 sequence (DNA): TGTGCCAGCAGTACCTATCTACAGGGGTATAGCAATCAGCCCCAGCATTTT. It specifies CASSTYLQGYSNQPQHF.

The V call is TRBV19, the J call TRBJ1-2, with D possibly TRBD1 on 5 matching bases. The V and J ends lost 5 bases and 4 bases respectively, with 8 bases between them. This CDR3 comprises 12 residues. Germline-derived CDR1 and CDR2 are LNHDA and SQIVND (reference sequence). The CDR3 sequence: CASSPRAYGYTF. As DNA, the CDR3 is TGTGCCAGTAGTCCCAGGGCCTATGGCTACACCTTC.

CDR3 loop: CASSPGTNEQYF. The CDR3 DNA reads TGTGCCAGCAGCCCCGGGACTAACGAGCAGTACTTC. The rearrangement joins TRBV11-3 to TRBJ2-7; 7 bases match TRBD2. The CDR3 length is 12 residues. Germline V gene sequence: CDR1 SGHNT, CDR2 YENEEA. With V trimmed by 5 bases and J by 5 bases, 3 bases remained unmatched.